The 3 T cell receptor beta chains listed next were all sequenced from one sample in a study of blood T cell repertoires in COVID-19. The assay was immunoSEQ multiplex PCR, and TCRdb's table has in-frame clones only and misses some. The table records 350,000 to 400,000 clones, roughly 90% of them present only once. The specimen was peripheral blood. The receptors stem from a woman aged 25 to 39 with COVID-19, enrolled during active disease.

The CDR3 region is CASSVAPSFETQYF. DNA of the CDR3: TGTGCCAGCAGCGTAGCGCCTAGCTTCGAGACCCAGTACTTC. The chain has TRBV9 and TRBJ2-5; maybe TRBD2 (5 bases). Deletions cut 0 bases from V and 5 bases from J, with 11 bases between. This CDR3 has 14 residues. The germline V gene encodes CDR1 SGDLS and CDR2 YYNGEE.

This rearrangement joins TRBV27 to TRBJ1-1; tentatively, D is TRBD1 (6 bases). The V gene's germline CDR1 is MNHEY and CDR2 SMNVEV (reference sequence). This CDR3 region has 13 residues. The V end lost 10 bases, the J end lost 2 bases, and 14 bases lay between the germline ends. This CDR3 reads CATSLGTNTEAFF. CDR3 nucleotides: TGTGCCACCTCGTTGGGGACAAACACTGAAGCTTTCTTT.

The J gene is TRBJ2-3, the V gene TRBV9; no reliable D call. There are 14 residues in the CDR3. With 0 bases removed from V and 3 bases from J, the gap between germline ends came to 8 bases. Germline CDR1 is SGDLS and CDR2 is YYNGEE. The DNA of the CDR3 is TGTGCCAGCAGCGTAGCTGTTCAGACAGATACGCAGTATTTT. This sequence encodes CASSVAVQTDTQYF.